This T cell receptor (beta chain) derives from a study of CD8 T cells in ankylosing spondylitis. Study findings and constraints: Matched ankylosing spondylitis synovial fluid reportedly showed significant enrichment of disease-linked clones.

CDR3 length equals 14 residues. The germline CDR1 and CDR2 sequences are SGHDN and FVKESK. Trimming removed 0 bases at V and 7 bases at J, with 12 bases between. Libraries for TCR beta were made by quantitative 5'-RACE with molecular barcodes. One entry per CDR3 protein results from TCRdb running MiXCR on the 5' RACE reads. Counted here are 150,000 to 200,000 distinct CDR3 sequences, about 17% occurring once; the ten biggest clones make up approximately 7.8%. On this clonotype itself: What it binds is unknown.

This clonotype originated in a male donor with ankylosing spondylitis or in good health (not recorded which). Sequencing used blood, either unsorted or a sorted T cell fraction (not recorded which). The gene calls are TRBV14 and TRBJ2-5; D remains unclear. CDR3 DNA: TGTGCCAGCAGCCAAGAGGTGGGATATGGGACCCAGTACTTC. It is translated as CASSQEVGYGTQYF.